The 30 T cell receptor beta chains in this list originate from one sample, sequenced in a study of cytomegalovirus exposure and HLA in healthy donors. Primers: 60 Vbeta forward and 13 Jbeta reverse. Profiling relied on immunoSEQ multiplex PCR, and the TCRdb table lists in-frame clones only, not all of them. Here the sample spans approximately 61,000 clones, about four fifths being singletons. Sequencing used PBMCs. All receptors derive from a man over 45 in good health and CMV-seropositive.

The chain joins TRBV5-1 to TRBJ1-2; perhaps TRBD1 as D (6 bases). The length of the CDR3 is 19 residues. Germline CDR1 is SGHRS and CDR2 is YFSETQ. The V end was cut by 0 bases, the J end by 5 bases, with 26 bases between. CDR3 residues: CASSLAQLSTRGAQYGYTF. For the CDR3, the DNA is TGCGCCAGCAGCTTGGCCCAGCTCTCCACGCGGGGGGCGCAATATGGCTACACCTTC.

Of note for this clone: Other DNA sequences in the same sample also yield this CDR3. This chain links TRBV27 with TRBJ2-3; 14 nucleotides align to TRBD2. J lost 2 bases, V lost 6 bases, and 4 bases had no gene match. This CDR3 contains 16 residues. Per germline, CDR1 MNHEY and CDR2 SMNVEV (reference sequence). CDR3 loop: CASRGLAGGATDTQYF. The DNA of the CDR3 is TGTGCCAGCAGAGGACTAGCGGGAGGAGCCACAGATACGCAGTATTTT.

The chain combines TRBV9 with TRBJ2-5, with 7 bases matching TRBD2. The CDR3 covers 14 residues. CDR1 is SGDLS and CDR2 is YYNGEE in the germline V gene. The V and J ends lost 3 bases and 4 bases, in that order; junction bases with no gene match: 6. The CDR3 coding sequence is TGTGCCAGCAGCGACCCTAGCGGCCTAGAGACCCAGTACTTC. Translating gives CASSDPSGLETQYF.

V is TRBV28 and J is TRBJ2-7; 9 bases fit TRBD1. CDR3 length equals 17 residues. Germline-derived CDR1 and CDR2 are MDHEN and SYDVKM. V lost 5 bases, J lost 5 bases, and 16 bases stayed unmatched. CDR3 protein: CASSPTSGDRVQNEQYF. The DNA of the CDR3 is TGTGCCAGCAGTCCAACCTCTGGGGACAGGGTCCAGAACGAGCAGTACTTC.

The chain has TRBV4-1 and TRBJ2-7; D may be TRBD1 (5 bases). V lost 0 bases, J lost 2 bases, and 20 bases lay in between. Germline assignment: CDR1 MGHRA and CDR2 YSYEKL. There are 18 residues in the CDR3. The CDR3 sequence: CASSQDGGLGPTTYEQYF. DNA of the CDR3: TGCGCCAGCAGCCAAGATGGCGGCTTGGGGCCGACAACCTACGAGCAGTACTTC.

This chain links TRBV6-1 with TRBJ2-1; maybe TRBD2 (6 bases). The germline gives CDR1 MNHNS, CDR2 SASEGT. This CDR3 has 15 amino acids. Trimming removed 8 bases from V and 2 bases from J, with 16 bases in between. For the CDR3, the DNA is TGTGCCAGCCTTCGTAGACGGGGGACCTACAATGAGCAGTTCTTC. Residues: CASLRRRGTYNEQFF.

This clone has only a few counts. The chain couples TRBV2 to TRBJ1-4, with D hard to call. Germline loops: CDR1 SNHLY, CDR2 FYNNEI. CDR3 size: 13 residues. V lost 10 bases and J lost 2, with 11 bases in between. The CDR3 reads CATREGTNEKLFF. Written as DNA, the CDR3 is TGTGCCACCCGGGAAGGGACTAATGAAAAACTGTTTTTT. Drawing the rest from reference TRBV2 and TRBJ1-4, the complete variable domain is EPEVTQTPSHQVTQMGQEVILRCVPISNHLYFYWYRQILGQKVEFLVSFYNNEISEKSEIFDDQFSVERPDGSNFTLKIRSTKLEDSAMYFCATREGTNEKLFFGSGTQLSVL.

This clone was seen just once. Here the CDR3 DNA reads TGTGCCGCTATGGGGGGGACAGATACGCAGTATTTT. Translated: CAAMGGTDTQYF. The rearrangement uses TRBV30 and TRBJ2-3; 7 bases line up with TRBD2. Germline V gives CDR1 GTSNPN, CDR2 SVGIG (reference sequence). V shed 8 bases and J 3 bases; nucleotides not matched to a gene: 5. The CDR3 is 12 residues long.

In its sample, this clone was seen a few times. This chain joins TRBV11-1 and TRBJ2-7; 7 nucleotides line up with TRBD2. With 3 bases clipped from V and 4 bases from J, the junction kept 3 bases outside the gene matches. The CDR3 has 13 amino acids. Germline CDR1 SGHAT, CDR2 FQDESV (reference sequence). CDR3: CASSFHSGYEQYF. In DNA, the CDR3 is TGTGCCAGCAGCTTCCATAGCGGGTACGAGCAGTACTTC.

This chain uses TRBV6-1 with TRBJ1-3; D possibly corresponds to TRBD1 (5 bases). The V gene lost 2 bases and the J gene lost 2 bases, with 7 bases spanning the gap. The germline gives CDR1 MNHNS, CDR2 SASEGT. CDR3 length: 14 amino acids. For the CDR3, the DNA is TGTGCCAGCAGTGAATGGGGCCCTGGAAACACCATATATTTT. Translation: CASSEWGPGNTIYF.

The chain uses TRBV19 and TRBJ2-2; TRBD1 aligns across 10 bases. The V and J ends lost 5 bases and 1 base, in that order; junction bases with no gene match: 4. The CDR3 spans 16 residues. The V gene's germline CDR1 is LNHDA and CDR2 SQIVND (reference sequence). The CDR3 protein is CASSRGQGWNTGELFF. CDR3 coding DNA: TGTGCCAGTAGTCGGGGACAGGGGTGGAACACCGGGGAGCTGTTTTTT. The full variable domain, its missing parts supplied by reference TRBV19 and TRBJ2-2, is DGGITQSPKYLFRKEGQNVTLSCEQNLNHDAMYWYRQDPGQGLRLIYYSQIVNDFQKGDIAEGYSVSREKKESFPLTVTSAQKNPTAFYLCASSRGQGWNTGELFFGEGSRLTVL.

The chain employs TRBV11-2 and TRBJ2-5; unclear D gene. The better agreement between TRBJ2-7 and the DNA end casts doubt on the J call. Germline CDR1 is SGHAT and CDR2 is FQNNGV. This CDR3 is built from 15 residues. The CDR3 DNA reads TGTGCCAGCAGCGCAACCCGTACCCCATCCTACGAGCAGTACTTC. Translating gives CASSATRTPSYEQYF.

With respect to this clone: Other DNA sequences of this sample code for an identical CDR3. The V call is TRBV4-3, the J call TRBJ2-7; TRBD1 aligns across 9 bases. Germline-derived CDR1 and CDR2 are LGHNA and YSLEER. The junction had 5 bases not matched to a gene; V was cut back by 1 base and J by 4 bases. The CDR3 contains 15 residues. In DNA, the CDR3 is TGCGCCAGCAGCCAAGCTGGGACAGGGATGTACGAGCAGTACTTC. Translation: CASSQAGTGMYEQYF.

This clone was picked up a small number of times. The chain joins TRBV6-5 to TRBJ1-2, with 7 bases aligning to TRBD1. The CDR3 consists of 13 residues. V lost 7 bases, J lost 7 bases, and 9 bases stayed unmatched. Germline loops: CDR1 MNHEY, CDR2 SVGAGI. DNA of the CDR3: TGTGCCAGCAAGGGGGGTAACAGGGGTGGCTACACCTTC. It specifies CASKGGNRGGYTF.

This clone was detected a few times. The chain links TRBV18 to TRBJ1-2; D gene unclear. This CDR3 has 14 amino acids. Germline V CDR1 and CDR2: KGHSH, LQKENI. The germline V and J ends were trimmed by 3 bases and 4 bases, with 12 bases remaining between them. The CDR3 DNA sequence: TGTGCCAGCTCACCCAGAGAGGGCCGCTATGGCTACACCTTC. It translates to CASSPREGRYGYTF. Full variable domain (rest looked up from reference TRBV18 and TRBJ1-2): NAGVMQNPRHLVRRRGQEARLRCSPMKGHSHVYWYRQLPEEGLKFMVYLQKENIIDESGMPKERFSAEFPKEGPSILRIQQVVRGDSAAYFCASSPREGRYGYTFGSGTRLTVV.

The chain uses TRBV7-9 and TRBJ2-2; 10 positions agree with TRBD1. Germline lookup yields CDR1 SEHNR and CDR2 FQNEAQ (reference sequence). This CDR3 contains 17 residues. V was pared by 5 bases and J by 5 bases, with 11 bases of the junction left unmatched. DNA for the CDR3: TGTGCCAGCAGCCGCCGGGGGACAGGGGTAGAAACCGGGGAGCTGTTTTTT. Translating it yields CASSRRGTGVETGELFF.

This clone was seen once. This rearrangement joins TRBV19 to TRBJ2-3, with D hard to call. The V gene's germline CDR1 is LNHDA and CDR2 SQIVND (reference sequence). The CDR3 is 16 amino acids. The germline V and J ends were trimmed by 3 bases and 2 bases, with 15 bases remaining between them. In nucleotides, the CDR3 is TGTGCCAGTAGTATTGGGCTCCTGGCCTCCACAGATACGCAGTATTTT. The encoded protein is CASSIGLLASTDTQYF.

This clone appeared once. The rearrangement links TRBV6-1 to TRBJ2-7; 8 bases match TRBD2. Losses at the gene ends were 5 bases for V and 6 bases for J; bases not matched to a gene: 9. This CDR3 region has 14 residues. Germline V CDR1 and CDR2: MNHNS, SASEGT. CDR3 residues: CASSSGTRGVEQYF. CDR3 bases: TGTGCCAGCAGTTCCGGGACTAGGGGAGTCGAGCAGTACTTC.

The J gene is TRBJ1-5, the V gene TRBV4-1; the D gene is possibly TRBD1 (6 bases). Germline V gives CDR1 MGHRA, CDR2 YSYEKL. Trimming cost V 2 bases and J 9 bases, with 17 bases left between them. This CDR3 is 15 amino acids long. The CDR3 nucleotides read TGCGCCAGCAGCCAAATCGGACAGTCACCAAGGCCCCAGCATTTT. It encodes CASSQIGQSPRPQHF.

V is TRBV7-2 and J is TRBJ2-5; D not resolved. The CDR3 has 15 residues. Germline V gene data show CDR1 as SGHTA and CDR2 as FQGNSA. V shed 8 bases and J shed 0 bases, with 16 bases lying between them. The chain's CDR3 is CASGSGLTYQETQYF. The CDR3 coding sequence is TGTGCCAGCGGGTCGGGTCTAACCTACCAAGAGACCCAGTACTTC.

The rearrangement joins TRBV28 to TRBJ1-5; D ambiguous. The ends were cut back, 6 bases at V and 4 bases at J, with 16 bases in the middle. CDR1 and CDR2 from the germline V gene are MDHEN and SYDVKM. The CDR3 runs 15 residues. This chain's CDR3 is CASRPEATGNQPQHF. CDR3 sequence (DNA): TGTGCCAGCAGACCCGAGGCTACGGGGAATCAGCCCCAGCATTTT.

The DNA for the CDR3 is TGCAGCGCCGGGGGGCTAGCGGGAGGTAACGAGCAGTACTTC. Protein: CSAGGLAGGNEQYF. V is TRBV29-1 and J is TRBJ2-7; 11 bases match TRBD2. V lost 7 bases, J lost 5 bases, and 10 bases stayed unmatched. Germline V gene sequence: CDR1 SQVTM, CDR2 ANQGSEA. The CDR3 runs to 14 residues.

The CDR3 loop is CASSELRGPTGWSTDTQYF. CDR3 nucleotide sequence: TGTGCCAGCAGTGAATTACGAGGCCCGACAGGATGGTCCACAGATACGCAGTATTTT. The gene calls are TRBV6-1 and TRBJ2-3, with D perhaps TRBD1 (6 bases). The CDR3 length is 19 residues. The V gene lost 2 bases and the J gene lost 2 bases, with 23 bases spanning the gap. Germline loops: CDR1 MNHNS, CDR2 SASEGT.

The chain combines TRBV2 with TRBJ1-1; no definite D call. The CDR3 covers 13 residues. With 4 bases removed from V and 2 bases from J, the gap between germline ends came to 8 bases. Germline CDR1 and CDR2: SNHLY and FYNNEI. CDR3 bases: TGTGCCAGCAGTGCCAACAGTAACACTGAAGCTTTCTTT. Its protein is CASSANSNTEAFF.

A few counts support this clone. Relative to the germline gene, one junction end is altered; a read error may explain this. The V and J genes are TRBV6-5 and TRBJ2-2; perhaps TRBD2 as D (5 bases). The CDR3 has 14 residues. Germline CDR1 reads MNHEY; CDR2 reads SVGAGI. For the CDR3, the DNA is TGTGCCACCAGCCCCCAGCGGATGACCGGGGAGCTGTTCTTT. This translates into CATSPQRMTGELFF.

The chain couples TRBV30 to TRBJ1-2; no clear D. The V and J ends lost 4 bases and 2 bases respectively, with 11 bases between them. Germline CDR1 reads GTSNPN; CDR2 reads SVGIG (reference sequence). CDR3 length equals 13 residues. The CDR3 region has the DNA TGTGCCTGGAAAGCAGGCTCAAACTATGGCTACACCTTC. This codes for CAWKAGSNYGYTF. Filled out from reference TRBV30 and TRBJ1-2, the complete variable domain reads SQTIHQWPATLVQPVGSPLSLECTVEGTSNPNLYWYRQAAGRGLQLLFYSVGIGQISSEVPQNLSASRPQDRQFILSSKKLLLSDSGFYLCAWKAGSNYGYTFGSGTRLTVV.

The chain carries TRBV6-5 and TRBJ2-3; D might be TRBD2 (6 bases). Trimming removed 5 bases from V and 1 base from J, with 10 bases in between. The V gene's germline CDR1 is MNHEY and CDR2 SVGAGI. The CDR3 runs 14 residues. In nucleotides, the CDR3 is TGTGCCAGCAGTAGGCGGGGCGGCACAGATACGCAGTATTTT. It translates to CASSRRGGTDTQYF.

This clone was picked up a small number of times. The chain employs TRBV7-2 and TRBJ2-7, with 7 nucleotides matching TRBD1. The CDR3 length is 12 residues. In germline, CDR1 is SGHTA, CDR2 FQGNSA. J gave up 6 bases and V 5 bases, and 4 bases lay outside the gene matches. CDR3 sequence: CASSRPGGEQYF. The CDR3 DNA follows: TGTGCCAGCAGCCGGCCAGGGGGCGAGCAGTACTTC.

This clone was detected only once. One end of the junction fails to match germline, which may point to a read error. This chain uses TRBV7-7 with TRBJ2-1, with 7 bases fitting TRBD1. The CDR3 consists of 14 residues. Looked up from germline, CDR1 is SSHAT and CDR2 is FNYEAQ (reference sequence). As DNA, the CDR3 is TGTGCTAGCAGCCTAGATCTACAGGGGAATGAGCAGTTCTTC. This gives the protein CASSLDLQGNEQFF.

The V gene is TRBV30, the J gene TRBJ2-1; D is unresolved. The CDR3 has 13 amino acids. Looked up from germline, CDR1 is GTSNPN and CDR2 is SVGIG (reference sequence). V dropped 3 bases and J dropped 0 bases, with 6 bases sitting between them. CDR3 sequence: CAWSGVSYNEQFF. CDR3 in DNA: TGTGCCTGGAGCGGAGTCTCCTACAATGAGCAGTTCTTC.